A selection of T cell receptor beta chains follows, all from one sample in a study of CD8+CD57+ T cells in acquired aplastic anemia. Each CDR3 protein is one row after TCRdb ran MiXCR on the reads. Of over 150,000 distinct CDR3 sequences listed, 71% are singletons. Input material: sorted CD4+, CD8+, or CD8+CD57+ T cells (not recorded which) from PBMCs. These receptors were collected from a human donor with aplastic anemia. CDR3s include the opening cysteine and the closing phenylalanine or tryptophan. The D gene is left open where the match is weak. The size field is filled for only some rows; it gives once, few, many or a size class.

cdr3_nt: TGTGCGACCTCGATGGGGCCCCAAGAGACCCAGTACTTC
cdr3_aa: CATSMGPQETQYF
v_call: TRBV7-3
j_call: TRBJ2-5
clone_size: few
d_call: .

cdr3_nt: TGTGCCAGCAGCACAGTACGGGGGGGACAAGGGACCCAGTACTTC
cdr3_aa: CASSTVRGGQGTQYF
v_call: TRBV9
j_call: TRBJ2-5
clone_size: .
d_call: TRBD2

cdr3_nt: TGTGCCAGTAGCGAGGGCCGCAATCAGCCCCAGCATTTT
cdr3_aa: CASSEGRNQPQHF
v_call: TRBV19
j_call: TRBJ1-5
clone_size: few
d_call: .

cdr3_nt: TGCGCCAGCAGCTTCACAGGTGACTATAATTCACCCCTCCACTTT
cdr3_aa: CASSFTGDYNSPLHF
v_call: TRBV5-1
j_call: TRBJ1-6
clone_size: .
d_call: .

cdr3_nt: TGTGCCACCAGTGAATACGACAGGGATCTTAGCACAGATACGCAGTATTTT
cdr3_aa: CATSEYDRDLSTDTQYF
v_call: TRBV24-1
j_call: TRBJ2-3
clone_size: many
d_call: TRBD1

cdr3_nt: TGTGCCAGCAGCTTGCGCGGGGGGGCCAGCGAGACCCAGTACTTC
cdr3_aa: CASSLRGGASETQYF
v_call: TRBV7-2
j_call: TRBJ2-5
clone_size: few
d_call: TRBD2

cdr3_nt: TGTGCCAGCTCTTGGAAGGGGCGGGGTACCTACGAGCAGTACTTC
cdr3_aa: CASSWKGRGTYEQYF
v_call: TRBV25-1
j_call: TRBJ2-7
clone_size: .
d_call: .

cdr3_nt: TGCAGTGCTAGAGATGATCAGGGTCGCACTGAAGCTTTCTTT
cdr3_aa: CSARDDQGRTEAFF
v_call: TRBV20-1
j_call: TRBJ1-1
clone_size: .
d_call: .

cdr3_nt: TGTGCCAGCAGTGGGGGGCTAGCGGGCACCGGGGAGCTGTTTTTT
cdr3_aa: CASSGGLAGTGELFF
v_call: TRBV2
j_call: TRBJ2-2
clone_size: .
d_call: TRBD2

cdr3_nt: TGCAGTGCTAGACAGGGGGCGGGCTATGGCTACACCTTC
cdr3_aa: CSARQGAGYGYTF
v_call: TRBV20-1
j_call: TRBJ1-2
clone_size: .
d_call: TRBD1

cdr3_nt: TGTGCCAGCAGTGACTCCGCTAGCGGTAAGCAGTTCTTC
cdr3_aa: CASSDSASGKQFF
v_call: TRBV6-4
j_call: TRBJ2-1
clone_size: many
d_call: TRBD2

cdr3_nt: TGTGCCAGCAGCAACACAGGGTACGAGCAGTACTTC
cdr3_aa: CASSNTGYEQYF
v_call: TRBV7-8
j_call: TRBJ2-7
clone_size: few
d_call: .

cdr3_nt: TGTGCCAGTACGGCCAGTCGGACTGAAGCTTTCTTT
cdr3_aa: CASTASRTEAFF
v_call: TRBV2
j_call: TRBJ1-1
clone_size: few
d_call: .

cdr3_nt: TGCAGCGTTGTCTGGGGCACCGGGGAGCTGTTTTTT
cdr3_aa: CSVVWGTGELFF
v_call: TRBV29-1
j_call: TRBJ2-2
clone_size: .
d_call: .

cdr3_nt: TGTGCCAGCAGCCAAGGAGTAGGGGGCGGGAGTGAAAAACTGTTTTTT
cdr3_aa: CASSQGVGGGSEKLFF
v_call: TRBV4-2
j_call: TRBJ1-4
clone_size: .
d_call: TRBD1

cdr3_nt: TGTGCCAGTAGTCCAAGGGGGGCTGTTGAGACCCAGTACTTC
cdr3_aa: CASSPRGAVETQYF
v_call: TRBV19
j_call: TRBJ2-5
clone_size: .
d_call: .

cdr3_nt: TGCAGTGCTGGCGAAGAGAGCTATAATTCACCCCTCCACTTT
cdr3_aa: CSAGEESYNSPLHF
v_call: TRBV20-1
j_call: TRBJ1-6
clone_size: .
d_call: .

cdr3_nt: TGCGCCAGCAGCTTGAGGGGACAGGGAGTAGGCAATACGCAGTATTTT
cdr3_aa: CASSLRGQGVGNTQYF
v_call: TRBV5-1
j_call: TRBJ2-3
clone_size: .
d_call: TRBD1

cdr3_nt: TGCAGTGCTAGAGAGGCGACGGGGAGTACAGATACGCAGTATTTT
cdr3_aa: CSAREATGSTDTQYF
v_call: TRBV20-1
j_call: TRBJ2-3
clone_size: once
d_call: .

cdr3_nt: TGTGCTAGAGGGGGGTACGACGGGATGGAGACCCAGTACTTC
cdr3_aa: CARGGYDGMETQYF
v_call: TRBV7-8
j_call: TRBJ2-5
clone_size: .
d_call: .

cdr3_nt: TGCGCCAGCAGTGAGTGGGCGGGAGACCGCAATGAGCAGTTCTTC
cdr3_aa: CASSEWAGDRNEQFF
v_call: TRBV10-1
j_call: TRBJ2-1
clone_size: .
d_call: TRBD2

cdr3_nt: TGTGCCAGTTTGTACAGGGAAGGCTACACCTTC
cdr3_aa: CASLYREGYTF
v_call: TRBV7-6
j_call: TRBJ1-2
clone_size: few
d_call: .

cdr3_nt: TGCAGTGCAATGAGGGAGACAGATACGCAGTATTTT
cdr3_aa: CSAMRETDTQYF
v_call: TRBV20-1
j_call: TRBJ2-3
clone_size: once
d_call: .

cdr3_nt: TGTGCCATCAGTGAGTCGCCCAGGAGAGACTATGGCTACACCTTC
cdr3_aa: CAISESPRRDYGYTF
v_call: TRBV10-3
j_call: TRBJ1-2
clone_size: .
d_call: .

cdr3_nt: TGTGCCAGCAGCTTATATGGTGGCGGGAGGTCCGTAATAGGCAATGAGCAGTTCTTC
cdr3_aa: CASSLYGGGRSVIGNEQFF
v_call: TRBV7-9
j_call: TRBJ2-1
clone_size: many
d_call: TRBD2

cdr3_nt: TGTGCCAGCAGCTTACTACCAGATAGCTCCTACGAGCAGTACTTC
cdr3_aa: CASSLLPDSSYEQYF
v_call: TRBV7-6
j_call: TRBJ2-7
clone_size: .
d_call: .

cdr3_nt: TGCAGTGCCACGGGAGGGGGCTGGTCCTACGAGCAGTACTTC
cdr3_aa: CSATGGGWSYEQYF
v_call: TRBV20-1
j_call: TRBJ2-7
clone_size: few
d_call: .

cdr3_nt: TGCAGTGCTAGTTGGGGGGGGGCAAAGAATGAGCAGTTCTTC
cdr3_aa: CSASWGGAKNEQFF
v_call: TRBV20-1
j_call: TRBJ2-1
clone_size: .
d_call: .

cdr3_nt: TGTGCTAGTGGTTCTTACAATGAGCAGTTCTTC
cdr3_aa: CASGSYNEQFF
v_call: TRBV12-5
j_call: TRBJ2-1
clone_size: few
d_call: .

cdr3_nt: TGTGCCACCCGGACAGGGAGCCGTGGCTACACCTTC
cdr3_aa: CATRTGSRGYTF
v_call: TRBV27
j_call: TRBJ1-2
clone_size: .
d_call: TRBD1

cdr3_nt: TGTGCCAGCAGCTTTGGGGGCACAGATACGCAGTATTTT
cdr3_aa: CASSFGGTDTQYF
v_call: TRBV7-9
j_call: TRBJ2-3
clone_size: .
d_call: .

cdr3_nt: TGTGCCAGCAGTAAACGGGACAGGGCCTACGAGCAGTACTTC
cdr3_aa: CASSKRDRAYEQYF
v_call: TRBV6-5
j_call: TRBJ2-7
clone_size: .
d_call: TRBD1

cdr3_nt: TGTGCTGGGGGGGATTACGAGCAGTACTTC
cdr3_aa: CAGGDYEQYF
v_call: TRBV28
j_call: TRBJ2-7
clone_size: many
d_call: TRBD2